Listed here are 27 T cell receptor beta chains from one sample, sequenced in a study of vaccination effects on CD4 cells after COVID-19 (dated by TCRdb to between 2021 and 2024). The ViraFEST assay stimulated PBMC with viral peptide pools and then used TCR sequencing to identify antigen-specific CD4+ T cell clonotypes by expansion. After approximately eleven days of culture, CD4+ T cells were isolated with the EasySep CD4+ T cell isolation kit. Two doses of either the BNT162b2 or the mRNA-1273 mRNA SARS-CoV-2 vaccine were administered to participants. No antigens are known for them. Libraries were prepared through the immunoSEQ multiplex PCR assay. In its TCRdb copy, this immuneACCESS table keeps in-frame sequences only and misses some clones. Where compared with another copy, unresolved V genes explain less than half of these, and the others have no known cause. In this sample the table shows 25,000 to 35,000 clones, roughly 74% of which occur a single time. The ten biggest clones cover about 17% of the sample.

The starting material was CD4+ T cells from PBMCs cultured with HCoV-OC43 spike peptides, obtained after COVID-19 vaccination. The label giving this sample's cell subset or site can be read as: HCoV-OC43 spike overlapping peptide pool stimulation. Every receptor here comes from a human donor who received a COVID-19 vaccine.

This clone was seen only once. In nucleotides, the CDR3 is TGTGCCAGCAGCTTAGAGACGGGCGAGACCCAGTACTTC. This codes for CASSLETGETQYF. The chain recombines TRBV7-9 with TRBJ2-5; D call uncertain. V lost 1 base and J lost 5, with 8 bases in between. The germline CDR1 and CDR2 sequences are SEHNR and FQNEAQ (reference sequence). The CDR3 loop spans 13 amino acids.

V is TRBV4-1 and J is TRBJ2-3, with a tentative D call TRBD1 (6 bases). CDR1 and CDR2 from the germline V gene are MGHRA and YSYEKL. V gave up 6 bases and J gave up 3 bases, with 19 bases separating them. This CDR3 has 16 amino acids. DNA of the CDR3: TGCGCCAGCAGAGATACAGGGTTGGTGCTAACAGATACGCAGTATTTT. Its protein is CASRDTGLVLTDTQYF.

This chain links TRBV6-5 with TRBJ2-5; 7 bases match TRBD1. With 7 bases clipped from V and 7 bases from J, the junction kept 9 bases outside the gene matches. The CDR3 spans 13 residues. CDR1 is MNHEY, CDR2 SVGAGI, per germline. Written as DNA, the CDR3 is TGTGCCAGCACACCGGGACAGCAGGGGACCCAGTACTTC. It is translated as CASTPGQQGTQYF.

The gene calls are TRBV3-1 (or the pseudogene TRBV3-2) and TRBJ1-1, with a weak D call TRBD1 (5 bases). V was cut by 0 bases and J by 5 bases, with 28 bases left in between. The CDR3 extends over 20 amino acids. From germline, CDR1 is LGHDT and CDR2 YNNKEL (reference sequence). CDR3 in amino acids: CASSQDDLRQTLRGVTEAFF. Written as DNA, the CDR3 is TGTGCCAGCAGCCAAGATGATTTACGACAGACCTTGCGGGGTGTGACTGAAGCTTTCTTT.

This clone occurred once. This rearrangement joins TRBV6-5 to TRBJ2-1; 8 bases map to TRBD2. Germline CDR1 and CDR2: MNHEY and SVGAGI. The CDR3 covers 15 residues. Unmatched junction bases numbered 2, after V lost 2 bases and J lost 2 bases. The DNA of the CDR3 is TGTGCCAGCAGTTACGCGGGGGGCCCCTACAATGAGCAGTTCTTC. This encodes CASSYAGGPYNEQFF.

The chain is built from TRBV6-5 and TRBJ1-2; D not certain. The V and J ends lost 6 bases and 2 bases respectively, with 10 bases between them. The CDR3 is 13 residues long. Germline CDR1 is MNHEY and CDR2 is SVGAGI. The CDR3 spells CASRFRSNYGYTF. The CDR3 coding sequence is TGTGCCAGCAGGTTCCGTTCCAACTATGGCTACACCTTC.

The CDR3, as DNA: TGTGCCAGCGGGGGAAGGGGATCCGTGAACACTGAAGCTTTCTTT. Protein: CASGGRGSVNTEAFF. The chain employs TRBV25-1 and TRBJ1-1; D perhaps matches TRBD1 (5 bases). The germline gives CDR1 MGHDK, CDR2 SYGVNS. Trimming removed 8 bases at V and 0 bases at J, with 16 bases between. This CDR3 has 15 amino acids.

The J gene is TRBJ2-1, the V gene TRBV6-1; no firm D call. The CDR3 consists of 15 residues. Trimming pared 2 bases from V and 0 bases from J, leaving 8 bases between. Germline CDR1 is MNHNS and CDR2 is SASEGT. Written as DNA, the CDR3 is TGTGCCAGCAGTGAAATTCACAGCTCCTACAATGAGCAGTTCTTC. Translating it yields CASSEIHSSYNEQFF.

The V call is TRBV2, the J call TRBJ1-5; D possibly corresponds to TRBD1 (5 bases). Germline CDR1 reads SNHLY; CDR2 reads FYNNEI. Trimming removed 1 base at V and 3 bases at J, with 10 bases between. CDR3 length: 15 amino acids. The CDR3 DNA follows: TGTGCCAGCAGTGAAGGCAGGGTGGTCAATCAGCCCCAGCATTTT. Translation gives CASSEGRVVNQPQHF.

V gene TRBV4-1 combines with J gene TRBJ2-7; D call uncertain. This CDR3 region has 16 residues. Germline V gene lookup returns CDR1 MGHRA and CDR2 YSYEKL. V lost 1 base, J lost 4 bases, and 17 bases lay in between. CDR3 residues: CASSQVPQGALYEQYF. The CDR3 nucleotides read TGCGCCAGCAGCCAAGTCCCCCAAGGCGCACTATACGAGCAGTACTTC.

This clone was found once. This chain joins TRBV5-1 and TRBJ2-7, with 8 bases matching TRBD1. The length of the CDR3 is 15 residues. The junction had 5 bases not matched to a gene; V was cut back by 1 base and J by 2 bases. Germline CDR1 SGHRS, CDR2 YFSETQ. CDR3 DNA: TGCGCCAGCAGCTTGTTAGGGACAGGAACCTACGAGCAGTACTTC. Protein: CASSLLGTGTYEQYF. Looking up the rest from reference TRBV5-1 and TRBJ2-7 gives the full variable domain: KAGVTQTPRYLIKTRGQQVTLSCSPISGHRSVSWYQQTPGQGLQFLFEYFSETQRNKGNFPGRFSGRQFSNSRSEMNVSTLELGDSALYLCASSLLGTGTYEQYFGPGTRLTVT.

The CDR3: CASSLGTGPFFEQYF. CDR3 in DNA: TGTGCCAGCAGCCTTGGGACAGGGCCCTTCTTCGAGCAGTACTTC. This chain uses TRBV14 with TRBJ2-7; 9 nucleotides line up with TRBD1. Germline values: CDR1 SGHDN, CDR2 FVKESK. The CDR3 has 15 residues. V lost 4 bases to trimming and J lost 6 bases; unmatched junction nucleotides: 10.

This clone was observed a few times. The chain uses TRBV5-4 and TRBJ1-6; possible D gene TRBD1, 5 bases. The germline V gene encodes CDR1 SGHNT and CDR2 YYREEE (reference sequence). V was pared by 4 bases and J by 17 bases, with 16 bases between. The CDR3 covers 12 residues. The CDR3 DNA reads TGTGCCAGCAGCGACCGGGAGGGACTAATCCACTTT. Translated: CASSDREGLIHF.

V is TRBV19 and J is TRBJ2-7; TRBD2 matches 8 bases. The length of the CDR3 is 15 residues. The trim removed 3 bases at V and 3 bases at J, leaving 7 bases unmatched. The V gene's germline CDR1 is LNHDA and CDR2 SQIVND (reference sequence). CDR3 nucleotides: TGTGCCAGTAGTATTCGGGCGGGGGGACTCTACGAGCAGTACTTC. Its protein product is CASSIRAGGLYEQYF.

The chain carries TRBV5-1 and TRBJ2-3; no clear D. V was shortened by 5 bases and J by 2 bases, with 9 bases between the two germline ends. This CDR3 contains 13 residues. Germline lookup yields CDR1 SGHRS and CDR2 YFSETQ. In DNA form, the CDR3 reads TGCGCCAGCAGTCGCACCGACACAGATACGCAGTATTTT. Encoded protein: CASSRTDTDTQYF.

In this sample, this clone turned up once. This rearrangement joins TRBV7-2 to TRBJ2-5; D gene ambiguous. This CDR3 comprises 11 residues. Per the germline V gene, CDR1 is SGHTA and CDR2 is FQGNSA. Trimming took 4 bases from V and 5 from J, leaving 5 bases between them. CDR3 in amino acids: CASSWWETQYF. The CDR3 nucleotides read TGTGCCAGCAGCTGGTGGGAGACCCAGTACTTC. The full variable domain, in which reference TRBV7-2 and TRBJ2-5 provide the parts outside the CDR3, is GAGVSQSPSNKVTEKGKDVELRCDPISGHTALYWYRQSLGQGLEFLIYFQGNSAPDKSGLPSDRFSAERTGGSVSTLTIQRTQQEDSAVYLCASSWWETQYFGPGTRLLVL.

This chain uses TRBV10-2 with TRBJ2-2; 10 bases line up with TRBD2. This CDR3 spans 17 amino acids. V shed 6 bases, J shed 5 bases, and the junction held 12 bases outside the gene matches. Germline assignment: CDR1 WSHSY and CDR2 SAAADI. The CDR3 spells CASRRESGGAGTGELFF. The CDR3 coding sequence is TGCGCCAGCAGGAGAGAGAGCGGGGGGGCTGGGACCGGGGAGCTGTTTTTT.

The chain combines TRBV3-1 (or the pseudogene TRBV3-2) with TRBJ2-7; D may be TRBD2 (6 bases). Trimming cost V 2 bases and J 7 bases, with 21 bases left between them. Per germline, CDR1 LGHDT and CDR2 YNNKEL (reference sequence). CDR3 size: 16 residues. CDR3: CASSQPGGTQAGEQYF. CDR3 nucleotide sequence: TGTGCCAGCAGCCAACCCGGAGGGACCCAGGCGGGGGAGCAGTACTTC.

The rearrangement links TRBV9 to TRBJ2-3; D is unresolved. The CDR3 covers 13 residues. V was cut by 2 bases and J by 1 base, with 5 bases left in between. Germline loops: CDR1 SGDLS, CDR2 YYNGEE. Here the CDR3 reads CASSVSGTDTQYF. DNA for the CDR3: TGTGCCAGCAGCGTCAGCGGCACAGATACGCAGTATTTT.

This clone was picked up one time. The chain employs TRBV6-1 and TRBJ2-5, with D perhaps matching TRBD1 or TRBD2 (5 bases each). Germline CDR1 MNHNS, CDR2 SASEGT. The CDR3 loop spans 15 amino acids. The V gene lost 2 bases and the J gene lost 5 bases, with 15 bases spanning the gap. The CDR3 here is CASSERPRRDETQYF. CDR3 DNA sequence: TGTGCCAGCAGTGAACGGCCTAGAAGGGACGAGACCCAGTACTTC.

This sequence joins TRBV27 and TRBJ1-6, with D perhaps TRBD1 (6 bases). CDR1 and CDR2 from the germline V gene are MNHEY and SMNVEV (reference sequence). The germline V and J ends were trimmed by 5 bases and 6 bases, with 17 bases remaining between them. The CDR3 has 16 amino acids. CDR3 region: CASSRIGGAGNSPLHF. CDR3 DNA: TGTGCCAGCAGTCGCATCGGGGGGGCGGGTAATTCACCCCTCCACTTT.

This chain joins TRBV27 and TRBJ1-1, with TRBD1 matching 7 bases. The CDR3 is 11 amino acids. Trimming took 5 bases from V and 8 from J; bases not matched to a gene: 2. Germline V gives CDR1 MNHEY, CDR2 SMNVEV (reference sequence). The CDR3 nucleotides read TGTGCCAGCAGTCGACAGGGAGAAGCTTTCTTT. This sequence encodes CASSRQGEAFF.

V is TRBV6-4 and J is TRBJ1-1; D perhaps matches TRBD1 (5 bases). CDR3 length equals 14 residues. V lost 1 base to trimming and J lost 5 bases, with 11 bases between them. CDR1 MRHNA and CDR2 SNTAGT come from the germline V gene. The chain's CDR3 is CASSDFSWGTEAFF. The CDR3 DNA is TGTGCCAGCAGTGACTTTTCATGGGGGACTGAAGCTTTCTTT.

This clone was counted a single time. The chain combines TRBV18 with TRBJ1-5, with D unresolved. Germline loops: CDR1 KGHSH, CDR2 LQKENI. V was trimmed by 5 bases and J by 5 bases, leaving 10 bases between them. CDR3 size: 13 residues. The CDR3 is CASSIDDDQPQHF. For the CDR3, the DNA is TGTGCCAGCTCAATTGACGACGATCAGCCCCAGCATTTT.

This rearrangement joins TRBV18 to TRBJ2-3; D call uncertain. CDR3 length: 12 residues. CDR1 KGHSH and CDR2 LQKENI come from the germline V gene. V was clipped by 3 bases and J by 3 bases, with 4 bases between them. This CDR3 is CASSPQTDTQYF. The CDR3 DNA reads TGTGCCAGCTCACCCCAGACAGATACGCAGTATTTT.

The chain combines TRBV5-4 with TRBJ2-3, with 14 nucleotides matching TRBD2. V lost 4 bases, J lost 6 bases, and 4 bases stayed unmatched. This CDR3 spans 15 amino acids. CDR1 and CDR2 (germline): SGHNT, YYREEE (reference sequence). Written as DNA, the CDR3 is TGTGCCAGCAGCAGACTAGCGGGGGGGCAGGATACGCAGTATTTT. The encoded protein is CASSRLAGGQDTQYF.

This sequence joins TRBV29-1 and TRBJ2-7, with 12 bases aligning to TRBD2. The CDR3 extends over 15 amino acids. V gave up 2 bases and J gave up 2 bases; unmatched junction bases: 4. Germline V lookup: CDR1 SQVTM, CDR2 ANQGSEA. CDR3 nucleotides: TGCAGCGTTGAAATACTAGCGGGAGGAGCCTACGAGCAGTACTTC. This encodes CSVEILAGGAYEQYF.